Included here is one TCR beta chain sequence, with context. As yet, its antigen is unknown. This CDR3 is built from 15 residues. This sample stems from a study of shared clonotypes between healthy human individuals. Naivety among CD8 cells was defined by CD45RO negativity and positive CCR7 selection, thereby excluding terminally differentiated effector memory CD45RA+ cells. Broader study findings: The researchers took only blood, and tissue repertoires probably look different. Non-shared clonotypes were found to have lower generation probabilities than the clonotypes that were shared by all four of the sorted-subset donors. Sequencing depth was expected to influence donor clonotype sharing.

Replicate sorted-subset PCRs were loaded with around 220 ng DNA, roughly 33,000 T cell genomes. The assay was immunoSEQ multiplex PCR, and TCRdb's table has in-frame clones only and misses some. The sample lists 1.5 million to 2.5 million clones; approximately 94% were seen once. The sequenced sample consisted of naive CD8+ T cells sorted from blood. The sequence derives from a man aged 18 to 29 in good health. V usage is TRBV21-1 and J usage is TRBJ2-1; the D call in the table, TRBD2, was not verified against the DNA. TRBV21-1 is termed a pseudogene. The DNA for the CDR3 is TGTGCCAGCAGCAAGAGACTAGCGGGGGGCAATGAGCAGTTCTTC. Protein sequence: CASSKRLAGGNEQFF.